Listed below are T cell receptor beta chains from one sample, sequenced in a study of early stage breast cancer tumors. TCRdb keeps only in-frame clones here, not all; method: immunoSEQ multiplex PCR. The profile shows 45,000 to 60,000 clones, 75% to 95% of them singletons. Input material: blood. Receptors originate from a person aged 65 to 85 with breast cancer. Both conserved end residues are part of each CDR3. Fields, in order: V gene, clone size, J gene, CDR3 protein. A row's size may be missing; if present it is once, few, many or a size class.

v_gene: TRBV5-4; abundance: -; j_gene: TRBJ1-2; CDR3aa: CASSLETGYGYTF
v_gene: TRBV7-8; abundance: -; j_gene: TRBJ1-3; CDR3aa: CASSLDRGPGNTIYF
v_gene: TRBV27; abundance: once; j_gene: TRBJ1-1; CDR3aa: CASGSGVTEAFF
v_gene: TRBV10-3; abundance: -; j_gene: TRBJ1-3; CDR3aa: CAIKSRPTSGNTIYF
v_gene: TRBV30; abundance: -; j_gene: TRBJ2-6; CDR3aa: CAWSFSGRPGANVLTF
v_gene: TRBV28; abundance: -; j_gene: TRBJ1-2; CDR3aa: CASSLANNYGYTF
v_gene: TRBV6-6; abundance: -; j_gene: TRBJ1-2; CDR3aa: CASSYRGQGNYGYTF
v_gene: TRBV6-6; abundance: -; j_gene: TRBJ1-5; CDR3aa: CASSYSEGYNQPQHF
v_gene: TRBV19; abundance: -; j_gene: TRBJ1-4; CDR3aa: CASGRDRFNEKLFF
v_gene: TRBV7-7; abundance: -; j_gene: TRBJ2-5; CDR3aa: CASSLGGAGVGETQYF
v_gene: TRBV4-1; abundance: -; j_gene: TRBJ1-3; CDR3aa: CASSQGRLGNTIYF
v_gene: TRBV6-8; abundance: -; j_gene: TRBJ1-4; CDR3aa: CASSYDRTMSEKLFF
v_gene: TRBV9; abundance: few; j_gene: TRBJ2-3; CDR3aa: CASSAIAGGLPDTQYF
v_gene: TRBV6-4; abundance: -; j_gene: TRBJ2-7; CDR3aa: CASLIPDRGKYEQYF
v_gene: TRBV5-4; abundance: -; j_gene: TRBJ1-6; CDR3aa: CASSLAGSRNSPLHF
v_gene: TRBV18; abundance: -; j_gene: TRBJ2-7; CDR3aa: CASSPGTGGGEQYF
v_gene: TRBV6-5; abundance: -; j_gene: TRBJ2-7; CDR3aa: CASGRDSAYEQYF
v_gene: TRBV30; abundance: -; j_gene: TRBJ1-1; CDR3aa: CAWSVTRRDTEAFF
v_gene: TRBV21-1; abundance: -; j_gene: TRBJ1-5; CDR3aa: CASLERGQLDQPQHF
v_gene: TRBV28; abundance: -; j_gene: TRBJ2-7; CDR3aa: CASSGTLGPYEQYF
v_gene: TRBV2; abundance: -; j_gene: TRBJ2-5; CDR3aa: CASSRRTGAITTQYF
v_gene: TRBV2; abundance: -; j_gene: TRBJ1-4; CDR3aa: CASRREGRGEKLFF
v_gene: TRBV10-2; abundance: once; j_gene: TRBJ2-4; CDR3aa: CASSEQAKNIQYF
v_gene: TRBV5-1; abundance: -; j_gene: TRBJ1-3; CDR3aa: CASSSNGQSGNTIYF
v_gene: TRBV5-1; abundance: -; j_gene: TRBJ1-1; CDR3aa: CASSPPDSLNTEAFF
v_gene: TRBV5-6; abundance: -; j_gene: TRBJ1-2; CDR3aa: CASSQYYGYTF
v_gene: TRBV1; abundance: -; j_gene: TRBJ2-3; CDR3aa: CTSSQESSGRVTDTQYF
v_gene: TRBV25-1; abundance: -; j_gene: TRBJ2-1; CDR3aa: CASSEYSGGGDEQFF
v_gene: TRBV30; abundance: -; j_gene: TRBJ1-2; CDR3aa: CAVRGQGAGGYTF
v_gene: TRBV2; abundance: -; j_gene: TRBJ2-7; CDR3aa: CASIPTGTSGYEQYF
v_gene: TRBV7-2; abundance: -; j_gene: TRBJ2-7; CDR3aa: CASSLETSGRREQYF
v_gene: TRBV25-1; abundance: -; j_gene: TRBJ1-6; CDR3aa: CASSASSRRNSPLHF
v_gene: TRBV30; abundance: once; j_gene: TRBJ2-7; CDR3aa: CAWRRVSQGRGYEQYF
v_gene: TRBV28; abundance: -; j_gene: TRBJ1-1; CDR3aa: CASSLQGGDTEAFF
v_gene: TRBV27; abundance: -; j_gene: TRBJ1-6; CDR3aa: CASSPLAVASYNSPLHF
v_gene: TRBV6-4; abundance: -; j_gene: TRBJ2-3; CDR3aa: CASSATSSGAGDTQYF
v_gene: TRBV6-5; abundance: -; j_gene: TRBJ2-2; CDR3aa: CASSYSAGWAGELFF